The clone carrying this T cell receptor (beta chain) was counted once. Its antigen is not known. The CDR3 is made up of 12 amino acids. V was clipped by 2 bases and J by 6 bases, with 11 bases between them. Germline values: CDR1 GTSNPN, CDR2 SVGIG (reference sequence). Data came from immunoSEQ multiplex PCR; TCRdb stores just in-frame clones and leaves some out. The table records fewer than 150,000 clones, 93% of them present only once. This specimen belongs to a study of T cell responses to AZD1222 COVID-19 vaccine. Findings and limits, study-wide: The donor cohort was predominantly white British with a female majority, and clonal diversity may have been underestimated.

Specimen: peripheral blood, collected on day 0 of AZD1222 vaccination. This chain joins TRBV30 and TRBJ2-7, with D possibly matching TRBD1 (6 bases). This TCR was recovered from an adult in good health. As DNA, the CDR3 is TGTGCCTGGAGTTTGACAGGCCCCGAGCAGTACTTC. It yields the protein CAWSLTGPEQYF.